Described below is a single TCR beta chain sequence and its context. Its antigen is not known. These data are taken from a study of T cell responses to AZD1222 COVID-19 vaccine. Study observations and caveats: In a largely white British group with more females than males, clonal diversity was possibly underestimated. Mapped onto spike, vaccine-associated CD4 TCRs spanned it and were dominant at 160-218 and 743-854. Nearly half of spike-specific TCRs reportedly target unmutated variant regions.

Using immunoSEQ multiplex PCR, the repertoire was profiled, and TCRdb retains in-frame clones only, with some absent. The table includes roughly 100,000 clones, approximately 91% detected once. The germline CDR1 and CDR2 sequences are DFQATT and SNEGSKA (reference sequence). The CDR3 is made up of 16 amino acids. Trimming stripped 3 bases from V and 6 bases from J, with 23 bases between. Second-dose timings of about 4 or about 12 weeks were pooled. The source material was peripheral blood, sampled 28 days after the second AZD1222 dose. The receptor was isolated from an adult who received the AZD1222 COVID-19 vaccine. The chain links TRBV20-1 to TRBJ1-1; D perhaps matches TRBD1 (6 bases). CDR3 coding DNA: TGCAGTGCTAGTTCGTGGGTCAGGGGCCGTGGGGCTGAAGCTTTCTTT. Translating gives CSASSWVRGRGAEAFF.